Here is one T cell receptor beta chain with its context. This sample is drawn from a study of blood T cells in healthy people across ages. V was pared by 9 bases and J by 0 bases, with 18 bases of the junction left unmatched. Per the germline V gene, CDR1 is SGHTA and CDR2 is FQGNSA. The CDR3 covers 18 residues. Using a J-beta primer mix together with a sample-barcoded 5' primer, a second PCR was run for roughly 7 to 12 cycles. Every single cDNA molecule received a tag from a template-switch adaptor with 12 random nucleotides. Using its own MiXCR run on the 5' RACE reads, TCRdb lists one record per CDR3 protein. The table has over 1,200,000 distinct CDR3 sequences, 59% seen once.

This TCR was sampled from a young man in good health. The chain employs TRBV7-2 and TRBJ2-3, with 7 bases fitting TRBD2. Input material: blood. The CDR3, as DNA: TGTGCCAGAACCCTCCCGGGGCTAGCGGATTCTAGCACAGATACGCAGTATTTT. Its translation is CARTLPGLADSSTDTQYF.